A single sample is the source of the 23 T cell receptor beta chains below, sequenced in a study of PD-1 blockade in mismatch repair-deficient tumors. This table comes from immunoSEQ multiplex PCR, and its TCRdb copy is limited to in-frame clones, with some not included. Seen here are roughly 45,000 clones, 77% observed once, and the top ten hold around 3.5%. The source was PBMCs, collected before pembrolizumab treatment. Receptors originate from an adult with mismatch repair-deficient cancer.

This rearrangement joins TRBV30 to TRBJ2-7; the match to TRBD1 covers 9 bases. The CDR3 spans 15 residues. From germline, CDR1 is GTSNPN and CDR2 SVGIG (reference sequence). V gave up 5 bases and J gave up 3 bases; unmatched junction bases: 11. CDR3 loop: CAWGSPLDRGYEQYF. CDR3 bases: TGTGCCTGGGGGTCCCCACTGGACAGGGGCTACGAGCAGTACTTC.

The CDR3 reads CASSQDLPVTGVEQFF. The CDR3 DNA is TGTGCCAGCAGCCAAGATCTCCCCGTTACAGGGGTTGAGCAGTTCTTC. The rearrangement joins TRBV14 to TRBJ2-1; 7 nucleotides align to TRBD1. Germline lookup yields CDR1 SGHDN and CDR2 FVKESK. J was trimmed by 9 bases and V by 0 bases; bases with no gene match: 11. The CDR3 length is 16 residues.

The chain carries TRBV6-5 and TRBJ1-2, with 7 bases that match TRBD1. The CDR3 runs 12 residues. V was clipped by 4 bases and J by 6 bases; unmatched bases: 2. CDR1 MNHEY and CDR2 SVGAGI come from the germline V gene. The CDR3 bases are TGTGCCAGCAGTTCCAGGGGGGATGGCTACACCTTC. Amino acids: CASSSRGDGYTF.

V gene TRBV7-6 combines with J gene TRBJ2-1, with TRBD2 matching over 12 bases. The CDR3 has 17 residues. The V segment lost 5 bases and the J segment 8 bases; nucleotides outside the gene matches: 13. Per germline, CDR1 SGHVS and CDR2 FNYEAQ. The DNA of the CDR3 is TGTGCCAGCAGCCTCGCCTGGACTAGCGGGATGGGCGATGAGCAGTTCTTC. Its translation: CASSLAWTSGMGDEQFF.

This chain links TRBV5-1 with TRBJ2-7; 8 bases are shared with TRBD2. J gave up 3 bases and V 3 bases, and 8 bases lay outside the gene matches. Germline V gene data show CDR1 as SGHRS and CDR2 as YFSETQ. The CDR3 has 15 amino acids. The chain's CDR3 is CASSWTGTRIYEQYF. CDR3 coding DNA: TGCGCCAGCAGCTGGACCGGGACTAGGATCTACGAGCAGTACTTC. Supplemented by reference TRBV5-1 and TRBJ2-7, the full variable domain reads KAGVTQTPRYLIKTRGQQVTLSCSPISGHRSVSWYQQTPGQGLQFLFEYFSETQRNKGNFPGRFSGRQFSNSRSEMNVSTLELGDSALYLCASSWTGTRIYEQYFGPGTRLTVT.

This clone was recorded once. The V call is TRBV29-1, the J call TRBJ1-2; D is possibly TRBD1 (5 bases). Germline values: CDR1 SQVTM, CDR2 ANQGSEA. The CDR3 has 13 residues. The V end was cut by 7 bases, the J end by 1 base, with 13 bases between. CDR3 nucleotide sequence: TGCAGCGCCCTGGACACAAATAACTATGGCTACACCTTC. It encodes CSALDTNNYGYTF. Variable domain in full (rest from reference TRBV29-1 and TRBJ1-2): SAVISQKPSRDICQRGTSLTIQCQVDSQVTMMFWYRQQPGQSLTLIATANQGSEATYESGFVIDKFPISRPNLTFSTLTVSNMSPEDSSIYLCSALDTNNYGYTFGSGTRLTVV.

This clone appeared once. This chain uses TRBV25-1 with TRBJ1-5; 7 nucleotides agree with TRBD1. CDR1 and CDR2 from the germline V gene are MGHDK and SYGVNS. Trimming at V came to 5 bases and at J to 2 bases, leaving 15 bases not matched to a gene. The CDR3 length is 18 residues. CDR3 loop: CASSRWRQGQVGNQPQHF. DNA for the CDR3: TGTGCCAGCAGTAGATGGAGACAGGGCCAGGTTGGCAATCAGCCCCAGCATTTT.

V gene TRBV5-1 combines with J gene TRBJ2-1; the match to TRBD2 covers 9 bases. This CDR3 region has 14 residues. Germline V gene sequence: CDR1 SGHRS, CDR2 YFSETQ. V lost 2 bases and J lost 9; bases outside the gene matches: 6. CDR3 residues: CASSFSGSLGEQFF. The CDR3 DNA reads TGCGCCAGCAGCTTTAGCGGGAGTTTGGGTGAGCAGTTCTTC.

This clone was seen a few times. CDR3 protein: CASTPDMNTEAFF. CDR3 sequence (DNA): TGTGCCAGCACTCCCGATATGAACACTGAAGCTTTCTTT. The chain joins TRBV2 to TRBJ1-1; D remains ambiguous. Deletions cut 7 bases from V and 0 bases from J, with 9 bases between. Per germline, CDR1 SNHLY and CDR2 FYNNEI. This CDR3 is 13 amino acids long.

In this sample, this clone turned up a few times. V is TRBV12-5 and J is TRBJ1-5, with no clear D. This CDR3 region has 12 residues. The germline V gene encodes CDR1 LGHNT and CDR2 FRNRAP. Trimming cost V 3 bases and J 4 bases, with 4 bases left between them. The CDR3 is CASGLRNQPQHF. CDR3 nucleotides: TGTGCTAGTGGTTTACGTAATCAGCCCCAGCATTTT.

This clone showed up just once. The CDR3 nucleotides read TGTGCCAGCAGCTTGGGGGGCTTGAATCAGCCCCAGCATTTT. As protein: CASSLGGLNQPQHF. The V call is TRBV7-9, the J call TRBJ1-5, with a weak D call TRBD1 (6 bases). With 3 bases removed from V and 4 bases from J, the gap between germline ends came to 10 bases. Germline assignment: CDR1 SEHNR and CDR2 FQNEAQ (reference sequence). The CDR3 length is 14 residues. The full variable domain, in which reference TRBV7-9 and TRBJ1-5 provide the parts outside the CDR3, is DTGVSQNPRHKITKRGQNVTFRCDPISEHNRLYWYRQTLGQGPEFLTYFQNEAQLEKSRLLSDRFSAERPKGSFSTLEIQRTEQGDSAMYLCASSLGGLNQPQHFGDGTRLSIL.

The chain employs TRBV5-1 and TRBJ1-1; a weak D match, TRBD1 (5 bases). The CDR3 contains 12 residues. Trimming removed 0 bases at V and 11 bases at J, with 11 bases between. CDR1 and CDR2 (germline): SGHRS, YFSETQ. The CDR3 region is CASSLAGGWAFF. The CDR3, as DNA: TGCGCCAGCAGCTTGGCTGGGGGTTGGGCTTTCTTT.

The rearrangement uses TRBV4-1 and TRBJ2-1; D gene uncertain. V was clipped by 4 bases and J by 8 bases, with 18 bases between them. This CDR3 comprises 15 residues. CDR1 is MGHRA, CDR2 YSYEKL, per germline. CDR3 DNA sequence: TGCGCCAGCAGCCCCGAGGTTGGCCGCTCCGATGAGCAGTTCTTC. Encoded protein: CASSPEVGRSDEQFF.

The chain recombines TRBV10-3 with TRBJ1-1, with a possible D match to TRBD1 (6 bases). CDR3 length: 14 residues. V dropped 6 bases and J dropped 1 base, with 12 bases sitting between them. Germline V gives CDR1 ENHRY, CDR2 SYGVKD. The CDR3 nucleotides read TGTGCCATCAGCATTACACAGGGGAACACTGAAGCTTTCTTT. Translating gives CAISITQGNTEAFF.

The gene calls are TRBV19 and TRBJ2-2; the D gene is possibly TRBD2 (6 bases). Germline assignment: CDR1 LNHDA and CDR2 SQIVND (reference sequence). V was clipped by 3 bases and J by 3 bases, with 11 bases between them. This CDR3 has 15 amino acids. CDR3 DNA: TGTGCCAGTAGTATTGGAGGGGCCGACACCGGGGAGCTGTTTTTT. Protein product: CASSIGGADTGELFF.

This clone came up once. The gene calls are TRBV11-2 and TRBJ2-2; 7 bases map to TRBD2. From germline, CDR1 is SGHAT and CDR2 FQNNGV. The CDR3 covers 14 residues. After removal of 3 bases from V and 6 bases from J, the junction contained 4 bases not matched to a gene. Here the CDR3 DNA reads TGTGCCAGCAGCTTTGAACGGGGGGCCGGGGAGCTGTTTTTT. Translating gives CASSFERGAGELFF.

The chain couples TRBV6-1 to TRBJ2-2; D uncertain. The V gene's germline CDR1 is MNHNS and CDR2 SASEGT. This CDR3 is 15 amino acids long. V was shortened by 0 bases and J by 4 bases, with 9 bases between the two germline ends. This chain's CDR3 is CASSEAAGVTGELFF. CDR3 DNA: TGTGCCAGCAGTGAAGCGGCAGGAGTCACCGGGGAGCTGTTTTTT.

The V gene is TRBV5-1, the J gene TRBJ2-6; 7 nucleotides agree with TRBD1. Germline CDR1 reads SGHRS; CDR2 reads YFSETQ. The CDR3 contains 16 residues. J was trimmed by 0 bases and V by 4 bases; bases with no gene match: 4. CDR3 sequence (DNA): TGCGCCAGCAGCCCCCGGGACAGCTCTGGGGCCAACGTCCTGACTTTC. It codes for CASSPRDSSGANVLTF.

This chain links TRBV28 with TRBJ2-5; possibly TRBD1 or TRBD2 for D (5 bases each). Germline V lookup: CDR1 MDHEN, CDR2 SYDVKM. The germline V and J ends were trimmed by 4 bases and 0 bases, with 12 bases remaining between them. CDR3 length: 15 residues. CDR3 bases: TGTGCCAGCAGTTCGGGACCGAAATACCAAGAGACCCAGTACTTC. Translation: CASSSGPKYQETQYF.

This rearrangement joins TRBV29-1 to TRBJ2-7; D might be TRBD1 (6 bases). V shed 4 bases and J shed 9 bases, with 13 bases lying between them. The CDR3 covers 11 residues. Germline V gene sequence: CDR1 SQVTM, CDR2 ANQGSEA. The chain's CDR3 is CSVGQGLGQYF. The CDR3 bases are TGCAGCGTTGGGCAGGGGCTAGGGCAGTACTTC.

J is TRBJ2-5 and V is TRBV6-6, with TRBD1 matching 9 bases. Germline trimming cut 4 bases from V and 5 bases from J; bases unmatched to any gene: 11. Germline CDR1 and CDR2: MNHNY and SVGAGI (reference sequence). The CDR3 spans 16 residues. CDR3 sequence: CASSSRRDRVGETQYF. CDR3 sequence (DNA): TGTGCCAGCAGTTCTCGAAGGGACAGGGTGGGGGAGACCCAGTACTTC.

The chain is built from TRBV19 and TRBJ2-4; 9 nucleotides line up with TRBD1. The ends lost 7 bases at V and 8 bases at J; junction bases unmatched: 18. The CDR3 runs to 17 residues. Germline V gene data show CDR1 as LNHDA and CDR2 as SQIVND (reference sequence). The CDR3 bases are TGTGCCAGTACCCCGGGACAGGGATCGTTCTTGGGTGACATTCAGTACTTC. Protein sequence: CASTPGQGSFLGDIQYF.

This chain joins TRBV4-2 and TRBJ2-3; D could derive from TRBD1 or TRBD2 (5 bases each). This CDR3 contains 18 residues. The ends were cut back, 3 bases at V and 5 bases at J, with 24 bases in the middle. Germline V gene data show CDR1 as LGHNA and CDR2 as YNFKEQ. This CDR3 is CASSHARSRGLGGDTQYF. For the CDR3, the DNA is TGTGCCAGCAGCCACGCCCGTTCGAGGGGCCTGGGTGGAGATACGCAGTATTTT.